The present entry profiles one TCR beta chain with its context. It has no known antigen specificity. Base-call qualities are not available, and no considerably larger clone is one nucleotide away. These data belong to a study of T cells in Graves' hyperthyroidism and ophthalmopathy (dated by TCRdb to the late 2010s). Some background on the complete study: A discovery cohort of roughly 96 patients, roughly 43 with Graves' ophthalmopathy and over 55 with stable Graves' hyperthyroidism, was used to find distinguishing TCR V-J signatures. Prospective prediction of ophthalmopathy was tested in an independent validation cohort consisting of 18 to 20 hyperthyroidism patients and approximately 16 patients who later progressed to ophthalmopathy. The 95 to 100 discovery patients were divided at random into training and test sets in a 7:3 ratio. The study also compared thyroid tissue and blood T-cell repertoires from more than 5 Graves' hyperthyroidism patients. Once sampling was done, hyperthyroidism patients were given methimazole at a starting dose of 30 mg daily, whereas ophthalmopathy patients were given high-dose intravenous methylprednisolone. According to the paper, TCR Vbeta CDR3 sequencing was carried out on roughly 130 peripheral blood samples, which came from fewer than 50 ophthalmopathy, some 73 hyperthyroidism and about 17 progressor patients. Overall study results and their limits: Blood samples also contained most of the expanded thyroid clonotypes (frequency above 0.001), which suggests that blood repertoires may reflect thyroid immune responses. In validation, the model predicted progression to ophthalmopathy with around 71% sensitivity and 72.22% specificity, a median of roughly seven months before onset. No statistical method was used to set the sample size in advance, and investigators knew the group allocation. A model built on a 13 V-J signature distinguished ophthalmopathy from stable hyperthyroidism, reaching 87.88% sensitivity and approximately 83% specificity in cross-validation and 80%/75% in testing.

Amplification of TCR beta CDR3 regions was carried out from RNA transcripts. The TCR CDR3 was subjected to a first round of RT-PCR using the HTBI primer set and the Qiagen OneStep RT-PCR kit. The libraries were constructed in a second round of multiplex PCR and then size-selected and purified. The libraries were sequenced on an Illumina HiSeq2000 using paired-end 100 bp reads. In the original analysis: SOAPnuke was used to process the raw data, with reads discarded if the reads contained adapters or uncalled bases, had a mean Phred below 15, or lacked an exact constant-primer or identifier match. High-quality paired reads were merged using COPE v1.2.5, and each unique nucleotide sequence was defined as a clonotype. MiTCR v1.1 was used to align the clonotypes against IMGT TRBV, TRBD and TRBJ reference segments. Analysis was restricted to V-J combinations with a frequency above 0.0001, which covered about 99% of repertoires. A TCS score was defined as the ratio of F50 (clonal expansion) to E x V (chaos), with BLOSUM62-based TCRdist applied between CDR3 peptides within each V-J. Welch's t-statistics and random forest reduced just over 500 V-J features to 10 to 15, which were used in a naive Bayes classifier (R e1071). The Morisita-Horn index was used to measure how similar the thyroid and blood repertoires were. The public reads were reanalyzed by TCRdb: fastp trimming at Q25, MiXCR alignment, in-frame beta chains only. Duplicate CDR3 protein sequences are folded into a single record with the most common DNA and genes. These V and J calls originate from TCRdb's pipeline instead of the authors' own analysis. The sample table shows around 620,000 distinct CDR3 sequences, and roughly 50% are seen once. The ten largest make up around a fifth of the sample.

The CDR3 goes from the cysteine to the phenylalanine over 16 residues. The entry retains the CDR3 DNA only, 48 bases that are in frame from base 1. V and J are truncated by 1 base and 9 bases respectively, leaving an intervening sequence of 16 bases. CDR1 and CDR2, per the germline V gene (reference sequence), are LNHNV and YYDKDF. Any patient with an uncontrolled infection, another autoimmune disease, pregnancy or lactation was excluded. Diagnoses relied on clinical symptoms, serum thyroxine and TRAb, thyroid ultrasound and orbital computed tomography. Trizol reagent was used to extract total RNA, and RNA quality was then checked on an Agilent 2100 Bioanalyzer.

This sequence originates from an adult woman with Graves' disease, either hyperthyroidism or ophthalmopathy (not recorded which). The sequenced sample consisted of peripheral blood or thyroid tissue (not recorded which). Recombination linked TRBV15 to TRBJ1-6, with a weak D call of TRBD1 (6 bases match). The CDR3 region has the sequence CATSRGLGGSGSPLHF. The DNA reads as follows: TGTGCCACCAGCAGAGGTCTTGGGGGCAGTGGTTCACCCCTCCACTTT. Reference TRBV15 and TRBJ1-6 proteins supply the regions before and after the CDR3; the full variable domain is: DAMVIQNPRYQVTQFGKPVTLSCSQTLNHNVMYWYQQKSSQAPKLLFHYYDKDFNNEADTPDNFQSRRPNTSFCFLDIRSPGLGDTAMYLCATSRGLGGSGSPLHFGNGTRLTVT.